The next 28 T cell receptor beta chains were all read from a single sample in a study of shared clonotypes between healthy human individuals (dated by TCRdb to 2018 to 2020). The library was made by the immunoSEQ multiplex PCR assay. Here the immuneACCESS table is served through TCRdb, limited to in-frame sequences with V and J called. Missing clones are a known gap in these copies; in checked studies unresolved V genes cover under half, and the rest lacks a known reason. For this sample the table gives a few million clones, of which more than 80% were detected only once. In total, the top ten clones hold 0.39% of the sample. The sequencing input was naive CD4+ T cells from PBMCs. The cell subset or site tag for this specimen amounts to: CD45RA+ positively selected. The receptors stem from a man in his late teens or twenties in good health. Some clones in this sample may be carry-over from other donors' samples.

The chain joins TRBV27 to TRBJ2-5; 10 bases are a match to TRBD2. The CDR3 runs to 19 residues. CDR1 and CDR2 (germline): MNHEY, SMNVEV (reference sequence). V shed 6 bases and J 0 bases; nucleotides not matched to a gene: 16. The CDR3 reads CASRLVRTSGRQYQETQYF. In nucleotides, the CDR3 is TGTGCCAGCAGGCTCGTTCGGACTAGCGGAAGACAGTACCAAGAGACCCAGTACTTC.

The gene calls are TRBV6-1 and TRBJ2-7; D possibly corresponds to TRBD2 (6 bases). CDR1 and CDR2 (germline): MNHNS, SASEGT. This CDR3 is built from 13 residues. V was cut by 6 bases and J by 2 bases, with 11 bases left in between. The CDR3 loop reads CASRTGVTYEQYF. CDR3 DNA sequence: TGTGCCAGCAGGACGGGAGTCACCTACGAGCAGTACTTC.

J is TRBJ2-3 and V is TRBV18; 13 positions agree with TRBD2. Germline values: CDR1 KGHSH, CDR2 LQKENI. Trimming cost V 2 bases and J 5 bases; bases outside gene matches: 7. The CDR3 has 17 amino acids. CDR3 protein: CASSPEPTSGRQDTQYF. CDR3 coding DNA: TGTGCCAGCTCACCAGAACCGACTAGCGGGAGGCAAGATACGCAGTATTTT.

The genes are TRBV5-1 and TRBJ2-1; 7 bases match TRBD2. CDR3 length: 16 amino acids. After removal of 4 bases from V and 5 bases from J, the junction contained 12 bases not matched to a gene. Germline V gene data show CDR1 as SGHRS and CDR2 as YFSETQ. The CDR3 DNA reads TGCGCCAGCAGCCAGGCTAGCGGAAATCTAAACAATGAGCAGTTCTTC. Translation gives CASSQASGNLNNEQFF.

V gene TRBV30 combines with J gene TRBJ1-1, with a weak D call TRBD1 (5 bases). Trimming left V 6 bases short and J 3 bases short, with 11 bases between. The CDR3 totals 12 residues. The germline CDR1 and CDR2 sequences are GTSNPN and SVGIG (reference sequence). As DNA, the CDR3 is TGTGCCTGCCAAGGGGACCACACTGAAGCTTTCTTT. Protein product: CACQGDHTEAFF.

This rearrangement joins TRBV6-5 to TRBJ2-2; possible D gene TRBD2, 5 bases. Trimming stripped 7 bases from V and 5 bases from J, with 14 bases between. The germline V gene has CDR1 MNHEY and CDR2 SVGAGI. The CDR3 spans 14 residues. CDR3 bases: TGTGCCAGCATACATCTAGCCGGGACCGGGGAGCTGTTTTTT. Its protein is CASIHLAGTGELFF.

The V and J genes are TRBV28 and TRBJ2-4, with 10 bases fitting TRBD1. Germline V gives CDR1 MDHEN, CDR2 SYDVKM. The CDR3 extends over 17 amino acids. V lost 3 bases, J lost 6 bases, and 11 bases stayed unmatched. CDR3 DNA: TGTGCCAGCAGTTTTCTCGGGACAGGGGAGAAAGTAAACATTCAGTACTTC. Translated: CASSFLGTGEKVNIQYF. The variable domain in full, completed from reference TRBV28 and TRBJ2-4, reads DVKVTQSSRYLVKRTGEKVFLECVQDMDHENMFWYRQDPGLGLRLIYFSYDVKMKEKGDIPEGYSVSREKKERFSLILESASTNQTSMYLCASSFLGTGEKVNIQYFGAGTRLSVL.

J is TRBJ1-1 and V is TRBV9, with 8 bases identical to TRBD1. The CDR3 is made up of 17 amino acids. Looked up from germline, CDR1 is SGDLS and CDR2 is YYNGEE. Losses at the gene ends were 4 bases for V and 6 bases for J; bases not matched to a gene: 17. CDR3 sequence reads: CASSPRGTGRNRAEAFF. The CDR3 coding sequence is TGTGCCAGCAGCCCCCGTGGGACAGGACGAAACCGGGCTGAAGCTTTCTTT. Using reference TRBV9 and TRBJ1-1 for the parts outside the CDR3, the full variable domain is DSGVTQTPKHLITATGQRVTLRCSPRSGDLSVYWYQQSLDQGLQFLIQYYNGEERAKGNILERFSAQQFPDLHSELNLSSLELGDSALYFCASSPRGTGRNRAEAFFGQGTRLTVV.

The V call is TRBV6-1, the J call TRBJ1-4; possibly TRBD1 for D (5 bases). The CDR3 is 13 amino acids. With 2 bases removed from V and 10 bases from J, the gap between germline ends came to 11 bases. Germline V CDR1 and CDR2: MNHNS, SASEGT. CDR3 protein: CASSEFGGIKLFF. The CDR3, as DNA: TGTGCCAGCAGTGAATTCGGGGGTATAAAACTGTTTTTT.

The V call is TRBV15, the J call TRBJ1-4; the match to TRBD1 covers 8 bases. This CDR3 is built from 14 residues. Germline trimming cut 8 bases from V and 7 bases from J; bases unmatched to any gene: 9. The V gene's germline CDR1 is LNHNV and CDR2 YYDKDF (reference sequence). As DNA, the CDR3 is TGTGCCACCCTCAGGGGGCGGGGGGGTGAAAAACTGTTTTTT. Protein: CATLRGRGGEKLFF.

The V gene is TRBV9, the J gene TRBJ2-2, with 8 bases lining up with TRBD2. V lost 0 bases and J lost 5; bases outside the gene matches: 6. The CDR3 is made up of 16 amino acids. CDR1 and CDR2 from the germline V gene are SGDLS and YYNGEE. The CDR3 bases are TGTGCCAGCAGCGTAGACGGCGGGAGGAATACCGGGGAGCTGTTTTTT. It specifies CASSVDGGRNTGELFF.

J is TRBJ1-2 and V is TRBV5-1; D is undetermined. Germline CDR1 and CDR2: SGHRS and YFSETQ. Trimming left V 0 bases short and J 4 bases short, with 13 bases between. This CDR3 spans 15 amino acids. The CDR3 loop reads CASSLEVGGVYGYTF. CDR3 nucleotides: TGCGCCAGCAGCTTGGAGGTGGGCGGCGTCTATGGCTACACCTTC.

The chain employs TRBV7-9 and TRBJ2-2, with 9 positions matching TRBD1. Germline CDR1 is SEHNR and CDR2 is FQNEAQ (reference sequence). V lost 5 bases, J lost 4 bases, and 11 bases stayed unmatched. CDR3 length equals 17 residues. This CDR3 is CASSGNRGRGGTGELFF. In nucleotides, the CDR3 is TGTGCCAGCAGCGGTAACAGGGGGCGTGGAGGCACCGGGGAGCTGTTTTTT.

The chain carries TRBV13 and TRBJ1-3; D gene ambiguous. Germline V lookup: CDR1 PRHDT, CDR2 FYEKMQ (reference sequence). This CDR3 is built from 15 residues. V lost 6 bases and J 3 bases, leaving 15 bases between the germline ends. The CDR3 bases are TGTGCCAGCAGACAACGCCGGGGATTTGGAAACACCATATATTTT. It specifies CASRQRRGFGNTIYF.

The chain couples TRBV19 to TRBJ1-5; D gene ambiguous. Trimming left V 3 bases short and J 3 bases short, with 9 bases between. The CDR3 extends over 14 amino acids. Per germline, CDR1 LNHDA and CDR2 SQIVND (reference sequence). The CDR3 DNA reads TGTGCCAGTAGTATCAGGAGCCTCAATCAGCCCCAGCATTTT. Protein product: CASSIRSLNQPQHF.

This clone showed up just once. The chain uses TRBV6-6 and TRBJ1-1; unclear D gene. Germline CDR1 is MNHNY and CDR2 is SVGAGI (reference sequence). V was trimmed by 5 bases and J by 4 bases, leaving 14 bases between them. This CDR3 has 14 amino acids. CDR3 residues: CASSDRTGGTEAFF. For the CDR3, the DNA is TGTGCCAGCAGTGACCGGACGGGTGGCACTGAAGCTTTCTTT.

V gene TRBV29-1 combines with J gene TRBJ2-3; 8 nucleotides agree with TRBD1. Germline V gene sequence: CDR1 SQVTM, CDR2 ANQGSEA. The CDR3 covers 13 residues. V lost 4 bases and J lost 6; bases outside the gene matches: 6. In DNA, the CDR3 is TGCAGCGTTGTGCCAGGGGGCATCGATACGCAGTATTTT. Residues: CSVVPGGIDTQYF.

This sequence joins TRBV2 and TRBJ2-7; tentatively, D is TRBD1 or TRBD2 (7 bases each). Trimming stripped 11 bases from V and 5 bases from J, with 19 bases between. The CDR3 contains 13 residues. Looked up from germline, CDR1 is SNHLY and CDR2 is FYNNEI. The CDR3, as DNA: TGTGCCTGCGAGGGACAGCGGGACAACGAGCAGTACTTC. This sequence encodes CACEGQRDNEQYF.

The gene calls are TRBV5-4 and TRBJ1-1; the match to TRBD1 covers 9 bases. The length of the CDR3 is 13 residues. Per the germline V gene, CDR1 is SGHNT and CDR2 is YYREEE (reference sequence). The V gene end was trimmed by 5 bases and the J gene end by 2 bases; junction bases not matched to a gene: 1. The CDR3 DNA is TGTGCCAGCAGGGGACAGGGTAACACTGAAGCTTTCTTT. Translated, it gives CASRGQGNTEAFF.

The chain uses TRBV5-1 and TRBJ1-2; maybe TRBD1 (6 bases). The CDR3 is made up of 14 amino acids. Germline assignment: CDR1 SGHRS and CDR2 YFSETQ. V lost 2 bases and J lost 9, with 17 bases in between. CDR3 loop: CASSLSQGGFSYTF. CDR3 DNA sequence: TGCGCCAGCAGCTTATCACAGGGAGGTTTTAGCTACACCTTC. Supplemented by reference TRBV5-1 and TRBJ1-2, the full variable domain reads KAGVTQTPRYLIKTRGQQVTLSCSPISGHRSVSWYQQTPGQGLQFLFEYFSETQRNKGNFPGRFSGRQFSNSRSEMNVSTLELGDSALYLCASSLSQGGFSYTFGSGTRLTVV.

The chain recombines TRBV9 with TRBJ1-4; TRBD1 matches at 7 bases. V was clipped by 5 bases and J by 8 bases; unmatched bases: 9. The V gene's germline CDR1 is SGDLS and CDR2 YYNGEE. The CDR3 is 14 amino acids. The CDR3 region is CASSAGTEGEKLFF. CDR3 nucleotide sequence: TGTGCCAGCAGTGCCGGGACAGAGGGAGAAAAACTGTTTTTT. Looking up the rest from reference TRBV9 and TRBJ1-4 gives the full variable domain: DSGVTQTPKHLITATGQRVTLRCSPRSGDLSVYWYQQSLDQGLQFLIQYYNGEERAKGNILERFSAQQFPDLHSELNLSSLELGDSALYFCASSAGTEGEKLFFGSGTQLSVL.

This chain connects TRBV28 to TRBJ1-2; D remains ambiguous. The CDR3 runs 16 residues. CDR1 MDHEN and CDR2 SYDVKM come from the germline V gene. V lost 5 bases to trimming and J lost 4 bases, with 20 bases between them. CDR3 residues: CASSVSRGSRPYGYTF. The DNA of the CDR3 is TGTGCCAGCAGTGTCAGTCGTGGATCGCGGCCCTATGGCTACACCTTC.

This sequence joins TRBV30 and TRBJ2-3; 7 nucleotides align to TRBD2. Germline V CDR1 and CDR2: GTSNPN, SVGIG (reference sequence). The CDR3 consists of 14 residues. V shed 4 bases and J 1 base; nucleotides not matched to a gene: 5. CDR3 sequence reads: CAWTRLARTDTQYF. The CDR3, as DNA: TGTGCCTGGACCCGACTAGCCCGCACAGATACGCAGTATTTT.

The rearrangement joins TRBV5-1 to TRBJ2-6; no firm D call. This CDR3 contains 15 residues. V was shortened by 4 bases and J by 2 bases, with 10 bases between the two germline ends. Germline-derived CDR1 and CDR2 are SGHRS and YFSETQ. In DNA, the CDR3 is TGCGCCAGCAGCCAGATGGGTGCTGGGGCCAACGTCCTGACTTTC. Protein: CASSQMGAGANVLTF.

The V gene is TRBV30, the J gene TRBJ2-1, with 10 positions matching TRBD1. Germline lookup yields CDR1 GTSNPN and CDR2 SVGIG (reference sequence). This CDR3 has 13 amino acids. V was clipped by 3 bases and J by 7 bases; unmatched bases: 3. CDR3 DNA: TGTGCCTGGAGGGACAGGGGGAGGAATGAGCAGTTCTTC. Translated, it gives CAWRDRGRNEQFF.

The genes are TRBV9 and TRBJ2-2; no clear D gene. This CDR3 has 13 residues. V was cut by 7 bases and J by 1 base, with 8 bases left in between. The germline CDR1 and CDR2 sequences are SGDLS and YYNGEE. The CDR3 spells CASQQLNTGELFF. The CDR3 nucleotides read TGTGCCAGCCAACAGTTGAACACCGGGGAGCTGTTTTTT.

The chain joins TRBV19 to TRBJ2-4; TRBD1 agrees at 7 bases. The V segment lost 6 bases and the J segment 3 bases; nucleotides outside the gene matches: 5. This CDR3 has 14 amino acids. The germline V gene encodes CDR1 LNHDA and CDR2 SQIVND (reference sequence). The CDR3 coding sequence is TGTGCCAGTAGACTCCGGGACAGCAAAAACATTCAGTACTTC. It specifies CASRLRDSKNIQYF.

V usage is TRBV5-1 and J usage is TRBJ2-6; the D is unclear. The V end was cut by 1 base, the J end by 4 bases, with 12 bases between. Germline CDR1 reads SGHRS; CDR2 reads YFSETQ. This CDR3 is built from 16 residues. In nucleotides, the CDR3 is TGCGCCAGCAGCTTGAGACAACTTGCCGGGGCCAACGTCCTGACTTTC. It codes for CASSLRQLAGANVLTF.